These T cell receptor beta chains were read from a single sample in a study of beta chain features in type 1 diabetes. The data were produced by immunoSEQ multiplex PCR, yet TCRdb's version contains in-frame clones alone and is incomplete. The sample holds more than 100,000 clones; under 30% are singletons and the top ten take 0.5% to 0.55%. The sequencing sample was made of central memory CD4+ T cells from blood. All receptors derive from a woman between 18 and 30 years old with type 1 diabetes. Both conserved end residues are part of each CDR3. The D gene is left open where the match is weak. Rows may omit the clone size; those that give it use once, few, many or a size class.

J	size	V	D	CDR3	DNA
TRBJ2-3	few	TRBV2	TRBD1	CASSEGQGTDTQYF	TGTGCCAGCAGTGAGGGACAGGGCACAGATACGCAGTATTTT
TRBJ2-5	-	TRBV7-2	TRBD2	CASSPRTSGRAAETQYF	TGTGCCAGCAGCCCCCGGACTAGCGGGAGGGCCGCGGAGACCCAGTACTTC
TRBJ1-2	-	TRBV7-9	-	CASSPPTGLYGYTF	TGTGCCAGCAGCCCGCCGACAGGACTCTATGGCTACACCTTC
TRBJ1-4	-	TRBV6-5	-	CASSLEKAGGREKLFF	TGTGCCAGCAGTTTAGAAAAGGCGGGGGGCAGGGAAAAACTGTTTTTT
TRBJ2-1	-	TRBV15	-	CATSRDGQGDNEQFF	TGTGCCACCAGCAGAGATGGGCAGGGCGACAATGAGCAGTTCTTC
TRBJ2-6	few	TRBV7-9	TRBD1	CASSLGWTGNSGANVLTF	TGTGCCAGCAGCTTAGGTTGGACAGGGAACTCTGGGGCCAACGTCCTGACTTTC
TRBJ1-1	few	TRBV11-2	TRBD1	CASSKGQGGNTEAFF	TGTGCCAGCAGCAAAGGACAGGGGGGGAACACTGAAGCTTTCTTT
TRBJ1-3	few	TRBV7-9	TRBD1	CASSPRDRGLSGNTIYF	TGTGCCAGCAGCCCCCGGGACAGGGGGCTTAGTGGAAACACCATATATTTT
TRBJ1-5	-	TRBV19	TRBD1	CASSPGQTYSNQPQHF	TGTGCCAGTAGCCCGGGACAGACATATAGCAATCAGCCCCAGCATTTT
TRBJ2-1	-	TRBV5-1	TRBD2	CASSGPRGLAGGAGEQFF	TGCGCCAGCAGCGGACCGAGGGGGCTAGCGGGAGGGGCGGGTGAGCAGTTCTTC
TRBJ2-1	few	TRBV4-3	-	CASSQFALAGGNEQFF	TGCGCCAGCAGTCAATTTGCACTAGCCGGGGGAAATGAGCAGTTCTTC
TRBJ1-4	-	TRBV7-2	TRBD1	CASSPAPGQGVAKLFF	TGTGCCAGCAGCCCCGCACCGGGACAGGGAGTTGCAAAACTGTTTTTT
TRBJ2-1	few	TRBV5-4	-	CASSLPGSSYNEQFF	TGTGCCAGCAGCTTGCCCGGGAGTTCCTACAATGAGCAGTTCTTC
TRBJ2-3	-	TRBV11-2	-	CASSLVGLPTDTQYF	TGTGCCAGCAGCTTAGTGGGCCTACCCACAGATACGCAGTATTTT
TRBJ2-1	-	TRBV6-1	-	CASSLSGLPEFF	TGTGCCAGCAGCTTATCGGGACTCCCAGAGTTCTTC
TRBJ1-5	few	TRBV9	-	CASSAGFGNQPQHF	TGTGCCAGCAGCGCCGGGTTCGGCAATCAGCCCCAGCATTTT
TRBJ2-1	few	TRBV29-1	TRBD2	CSTSSGSLLYNEQFF	TGCAGCACGTCTAGCGGGAGCCTACTTTACAATGAGCAGTTCTTC
TRBJ1-1	-	TRBV18	-	CASSMDSFGTEAFF	TGTGCCAGCTCGATGGACAGTTTCGGGACTGAAGCTTTCTTT
TRBJ2-1	few	TRBV7-3	TRBD2	CASSLTGVASGSNEQFF	TGTGCCAGCAGCTTAACGGGGGTGGCTAGCGGGAGCAATGAGCAGTTCTTC
TRBJ2-7	once	TRBV18	TRBD2	CASSQGRGPYEQYF	TGTGCCAGCTCTCAAGGGAGGGGCCCCTACGAGCAGTACTTC
TRBJ1-2	-	TRBV16	TRBD1	CASSQYGTGYGYTF	TGTGCCAGCAGCCAATATGGGACAGGATATGGCTACACCTTC
TRBJ1-5	few	TRBV16	-	CASSQGTLNQPQHF	TGTGCCAGCAGCCAAGGGACACTCAATCAGCCCCAGCATTTT
TRBJ2-2	-	TRBV18	TRBD2	CASSPRLAETGELFF	TGTGCCAGCTCACCAAGGCTAGCGGAGACCGGGGAGCTGTTTTTT
TRBJ1-1	few	TRBV4-3	-	CASTRGGTEAFF	TGCGCCAGCACCCGGGGGGGGACTGAAGCTTTCTTT
TRBJ2-1	-	TRBV19	-	CASSDWTGKGNNEQFF	TGTGCCAGTAGTGATTGGACTGGGAAGGGTAACAATGAGCAGTTCTTC
TRBJ2-2	-	TRBV15	-	CATSRDRGSRNTGELFF	TGTGCCACCAGCAGAGACCGTGGGAGCCGGAACACCGGGGAGCTGTTTTTT
TRBJ1-2	few	TRBV6-6	-	CASSYSWGHEGYTF	TGTGCCAGCAGTTACTCGTGGGGGCATGAGGGCTACACCTTC
TRBJ2-4	-	TRBV5-1	-	CASSLGGAENIQYF	TGCGCCAGCAGCTTGGGAGGTGCAGAAAACATTCAGTACTTC
TRBJ2-5	-	TRBV6-5	-	CASSYSTGWETQYF	TGTGCCAGCAGTTACTCGACGGGATGGGAGACCCAGTACTTC
TRBJ1-1	-	TRBV5-6	-	CASSLRAPGRNTEAFF	TGTGCCAGCAGCCTCCGGGCCCCCGGGAGGAACACTGAAGCTTTCTTT